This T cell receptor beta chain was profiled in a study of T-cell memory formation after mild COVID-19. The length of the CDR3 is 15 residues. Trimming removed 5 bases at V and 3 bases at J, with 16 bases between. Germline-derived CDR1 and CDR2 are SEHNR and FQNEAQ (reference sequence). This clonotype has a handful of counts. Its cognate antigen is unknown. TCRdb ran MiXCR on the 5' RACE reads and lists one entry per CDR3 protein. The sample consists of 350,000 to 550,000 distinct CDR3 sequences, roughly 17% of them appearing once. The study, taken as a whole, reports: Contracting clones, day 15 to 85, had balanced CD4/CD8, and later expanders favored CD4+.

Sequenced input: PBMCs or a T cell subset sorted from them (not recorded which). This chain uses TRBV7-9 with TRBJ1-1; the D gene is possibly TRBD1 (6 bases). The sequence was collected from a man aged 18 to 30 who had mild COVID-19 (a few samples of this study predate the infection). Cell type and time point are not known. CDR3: CASSLSGGPDTEAFF. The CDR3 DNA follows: TGTGCCAGCAGCCTATCGGGGGGCCCGGACACTGAAGCTTTCTTT.